These 6 T cell receptor beta chains came from one sample sequenced in a study of regulatory T cells in long-lasting Graves disease. CDR3 regions were amplified by Arm-PCR using iRepertoire HTBI primers to build TCR beta libraries. TCRdb called the multiplex PCR reads again in MiXCR, with one record for every CDR3 protein. The sample consists of 300,000 to 400,000 distinct CDR3 sequences, less than 20% of them appearing once. Indicated time point: persistent/refractory GD, antithyroid drugs over 5 years with positive TRAb. Generation of the TCR library employed RNA extracted from PBMCs. The source was peripheral blood mononuclear cells (PBMCs), collected when the disease was refractory, from a patient treated with antithyroid drugs. These receptor sequences come from a female donor with Graves disease.

This clonotype appeared many times. This chain connects TRBV28 to TRBJ1-5; maybe TRBD1 (5 bases). V lost 3 bases, J lost 4 bases, and 16 bases lay in between. This CDR3 has 16 amino acids. Germline V lookup: CDR1 MDHEN, CDR2 SYDVKM. CDR3 nucleotides: TGTGCCAGCAGTTTCGAGGGACTGACTGGAAATCAGCCCCAGCATTTT. Translating it yields CASSFEGLTGNQPQHF.

V gene TRBV20-1 combines with J gene TRBJ1-2; D is unresolved. This CDR3 comprises 13 residues. Germline CDR1 DFQATT, CDR2 SNEGSKA (reference sequence). V lost 0 bases and J lost 3, with 8 bases in between. The DNA of the CDR3 is TGCAGTGCTAGAGAATCACCATACTATGGCTACACCTTC. Translation gives CSARESPYYGYTF.

This clonotype has just a few counts. The rearrangement uses TRBV24-1 and TRBJ1-1; no clear D. The V end lost 10 bases, the J end lost 4 bases, and 9 bases lay between the germline ends. Germline CDR1 and CDR2: KGHDR and SFDVKD. The CDR3 consists of 11 residues. For the CDR3, the DNA is TGTGCCACAGGGTTCGGCACTGAAGCTTTCTTT. Translated: CATGFGTEAFF.

This clonotype was seen many times. The V and J genes are TRBV11-2 and TRBJ2-7; D is undetermined. Trimming removed 4 bases from V and 4 bases from J, with 17 bases in between. The CDR3 loop spans 15 amino acids. Germline loops: CDR1 SGHAT, CDR2 FQNNGV. The DNA of the CDR3 is TGTGCCAGCAGCTCGTTCGCCTCTGTGGGTTACGAGCAGTACTTC. It translates to CASSSFASVGYEQYF.

The gene calls are TRBV19 and TRBJ1-5; weak D call: TRBD1 (5 bases). V was clipped by 5 bases and J by 1 base, with 24 bases between them. Germline lookup yields CDR1 LNHDA and CDR2 SQIVND (reference sequence). The CDR3 loop spans 19 amino acids. CDR3 loop: CASSPQWRQSRKSNQPQHF. CDR3 sequence (DNA): TGTGCCAGTAGTCCCCAGTGGAGACAGTCAAGGAAGAGCAATCAGCCCCAGCATTTT.

This clonotype has a count of ten or more. The chain couples TRBV11-3 to TRBJ2-6, with unresolved D. Germline V CDR1 and CDR2: SGHNT, YENEEA. This CDR3 region has 16 residues. Trimming cost V 5 bases and J 0 bases, with 11 bases left between them. The CDR3 is CASSPSPSSGANVLTF. The CDR3 DNA is TGTGCCAGCAGCCCGTCGCCAAGCTCTGGGGCCAACGTCCTGACTTTC.